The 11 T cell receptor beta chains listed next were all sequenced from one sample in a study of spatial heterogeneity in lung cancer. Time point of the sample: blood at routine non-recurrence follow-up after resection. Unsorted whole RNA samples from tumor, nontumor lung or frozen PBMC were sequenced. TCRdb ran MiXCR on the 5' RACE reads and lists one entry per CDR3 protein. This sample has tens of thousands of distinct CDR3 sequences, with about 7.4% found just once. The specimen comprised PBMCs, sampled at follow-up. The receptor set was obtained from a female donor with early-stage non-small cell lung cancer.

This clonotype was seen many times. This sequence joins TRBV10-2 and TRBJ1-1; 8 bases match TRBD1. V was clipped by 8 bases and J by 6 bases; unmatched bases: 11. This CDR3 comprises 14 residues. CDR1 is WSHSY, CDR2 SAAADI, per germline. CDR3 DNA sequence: TGCGCCAGCGCCTTACAGGGGGTTATCTCTGAAGCTTTCTTT. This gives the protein CASALQGVISEAFF.

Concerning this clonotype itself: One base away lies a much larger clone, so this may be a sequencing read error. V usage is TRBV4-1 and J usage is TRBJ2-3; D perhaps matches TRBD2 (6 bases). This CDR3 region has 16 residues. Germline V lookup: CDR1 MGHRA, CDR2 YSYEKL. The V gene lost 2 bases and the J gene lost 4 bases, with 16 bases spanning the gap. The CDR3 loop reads CASSQIAVGRSDTQYF. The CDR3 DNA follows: TGCGCCAGCAGCCAAATAGCGGTGGGAAGGTCAGATACGCAGTATTTT.

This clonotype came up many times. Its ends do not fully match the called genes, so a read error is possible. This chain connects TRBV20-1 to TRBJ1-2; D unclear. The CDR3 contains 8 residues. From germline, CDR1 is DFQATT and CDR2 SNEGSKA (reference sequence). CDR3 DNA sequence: TGCAGTGCCCGACCGGGTTTCTTC. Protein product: CSARPGFF.

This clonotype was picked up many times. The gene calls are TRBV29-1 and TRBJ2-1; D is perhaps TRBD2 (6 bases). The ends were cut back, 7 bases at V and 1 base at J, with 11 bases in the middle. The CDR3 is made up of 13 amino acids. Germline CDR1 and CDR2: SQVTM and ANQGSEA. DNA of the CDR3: TGCAGCGCCGGGGGAGGATCCTACAATGAGCAGTTCTTC. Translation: CSAGGGSYNEQFF.

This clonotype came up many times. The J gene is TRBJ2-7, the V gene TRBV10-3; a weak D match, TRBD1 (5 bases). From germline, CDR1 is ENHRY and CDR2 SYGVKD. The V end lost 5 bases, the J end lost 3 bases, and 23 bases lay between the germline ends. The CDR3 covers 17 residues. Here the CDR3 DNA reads TGTGCCATCAGTACCGACAGTCCCAAATGGAAACTCTACGAGCAGTACTTC. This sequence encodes CAISTDSPKWKLYEQYF.

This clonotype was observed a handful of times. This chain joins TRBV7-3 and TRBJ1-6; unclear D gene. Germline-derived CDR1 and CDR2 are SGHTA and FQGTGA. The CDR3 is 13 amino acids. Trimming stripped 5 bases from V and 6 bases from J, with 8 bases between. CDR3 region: CASSTGPNSPLHF. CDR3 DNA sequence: TGTGCCAGCAGCACCGGGCCTAATTCACCCCTCCACTTT.

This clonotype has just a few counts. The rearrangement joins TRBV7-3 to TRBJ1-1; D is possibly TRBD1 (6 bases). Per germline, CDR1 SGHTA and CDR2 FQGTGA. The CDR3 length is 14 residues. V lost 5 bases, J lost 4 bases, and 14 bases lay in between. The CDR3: CASSVTGSATEAFF. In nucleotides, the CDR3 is TGTGCCAGCAGCGTTACAGGGAGCGCCACTGAAGCTTTCTTT. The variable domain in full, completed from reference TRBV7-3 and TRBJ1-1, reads GAGVSQTPSNKVTEKGKYVELRCDPISGHTALYWYRQSLGQGPEFLIYFQGTGAADDSGLPNDRFFAVRPEGSVSTLKIQRTERGDSAVYLCASSVTGSATEAFFGQGTRLTVV.

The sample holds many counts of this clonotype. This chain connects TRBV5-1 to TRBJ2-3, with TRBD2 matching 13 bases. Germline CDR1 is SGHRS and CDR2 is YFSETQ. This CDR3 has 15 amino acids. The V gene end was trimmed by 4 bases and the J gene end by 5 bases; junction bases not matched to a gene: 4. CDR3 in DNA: TGCGCCAGCAGCCTAAGGACTAGCGGGGGAGATACGCAGTATTTT. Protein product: CASSLRTSGGDTQYF.

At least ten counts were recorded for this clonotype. The CDR3 bases are TGTGCCAGCAGCTTTTGGGGGACAGTTCCGACGGAAAAACTGTTTTTT. It is translated as CASSFWGTVPTEKLFF. The gene calls are TRBV11-2 and TRBJ1-4; 7 positions match TRBD1. Trimming took 3 bases from V and 8 from J; bases not matched to a gene: 12. Germline CDR1 SGHAT, CDR2 FQNNGV. This CDR3 is built from 16 residues.

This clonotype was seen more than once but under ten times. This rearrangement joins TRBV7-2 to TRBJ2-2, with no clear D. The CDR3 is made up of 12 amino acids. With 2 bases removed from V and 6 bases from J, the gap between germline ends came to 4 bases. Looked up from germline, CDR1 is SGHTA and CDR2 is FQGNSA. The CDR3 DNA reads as TGTGCCAGCAGCTTACATCCCGGGGAGCTGTTTTTT. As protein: CASSLHPGELFF.

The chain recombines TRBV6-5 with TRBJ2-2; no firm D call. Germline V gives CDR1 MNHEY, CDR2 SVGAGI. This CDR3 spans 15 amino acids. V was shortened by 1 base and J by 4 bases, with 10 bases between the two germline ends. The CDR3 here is CASSYFRSGTGELFF. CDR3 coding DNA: TGTGCCAGCAGTTACTTCAGATCGGGCACCGGGGAGCTGTTTTTT.